The 9 T cell receptor beta chains reported below all come from one sample, sequenced in a study of blood T cell repertoires in COVID-19. Using immunoSEQ multiplex PCR, the repertoire was profiled, and TCRdb retains in-frame clones only, with some absent. This sample has around 150,000 clones, with approximately 80% found just once. Sample: peripheral blood. The receptors come from a woman aged 50 to 65 with acute or convalescent COVID-19.

The chain employs TRBV27 and TRBJ1-1, with D tentatively TRBD1 (6 bases). V lost 3 bases and J 7 bases, leaving 15 bases between the germline ends. The CDR3 is made up of 14 amino acids. The germline V gene has CDR1 MNHEY and CDR2 SMNVEV (reference sequence). The CDR3 nucleotides are TGTGCCAGCAGTTTGGCGTGGGGGCAAGGTGAAGCTTTCTTT. It yields the protein CASSLAWGQGEAFF.

This chain joins TRBV5-5 and TRBJ2-5; unclear D gene. Germline V lookup: CDR1 SGHKS, CDR2 YYEKEE (reference sequence). Trimming took off 1 base at V and 1 base at J, with 5 bases between the two ends. This CDR3 region has 13 residues. CDR3 bases: TGTGCCAGCAGCTTGTATAGCCAAGAGACCCAGTACTTC. This gives the protein CASSLYSQETQYF.

In its sample, this clone was seen once. The rearrangement uses TRBV3-1 (or the pseudogene TRBV3-2) and TRBJ2-5; 12 bases align to TRBD2. V lost 1 base to trimming and J lost 4 bases; unmatched junction nucleotides: 4. The CDR3 is made up of 16 amino acids. CDR1 LGHDT and CDR2 YNNKEL come from the germline V gene (reference sequence). The CDR3 nucleotides are TGTGCCAGCAGCCAAGCACCTAGCGGGGGGGGAGAGACCCAGTACTTC. Protein product: CASSQAPSGGGETQYF.

This chain uses TRBV14 with TRBJ2-1; TRBD2 matches 8 bases. The junction had 10 bases not matched to a gene; V was cut back by 4 bases and J by 2 bases. Germline CDR1 SGHDN, CDR2 FVKESK. The CDR3 totals 17 residues. The CDR3 DNA follows: TGTGCCAGCAGCCGCCTTGTGCGTAGCGGGGCCTACAATGAGCAGTTCTTC. Translation gives CASSRLVRSGAYNEQFF. Filled out from reference TRBV14 and TRBJ2-1, the complete variable domain reads EAGVTQFPSHSVIEKGQTVTLRCDPISGHDNLYWYRRVMGKEIKFLLHFVKESKQDESGMPNNRFLAERTGGTYSTLKVQPAELEDSGVYFCASSRLVRSGAYNEQFFGPGTRLTVL.

The chain is built from TRBV10-3 and TRBJ2-1; D call uncertain. The CDR3 extends over 17 amino acids. Germline V gene data show CDR1 as ENHRY and CDR2 as SYGVKD. Trimming pared 0 bases from V and 0 bases from J, leaving 12 bases between. CDR3 amino acids: CAISESGTTSSYNEQFF. DNA of the CDR3: TGTGCCATCAGTGAGTCCGGTACTACCAGCTCCTACAATGAGCAGTTCTTC.

This clone was counted once. The chain combines TRBV14 with TRBJ1-1; 8 nucleotides align to TRBD1. Germline loops: CDR1 SGHDN, CDR2 FVKESK. CDR3 length: 17 residues. V lost 4 bases and J lost 4; bases outside the gene matches: 14. The CDR3 DNA is TGTGCCAGCAGCCGAGTTGAGGGAACAGGGGGGTCCACTGAAGCTTTCTTT. The encoded protein is CASSRVEGTGGSTEAFF.

The chain is built from TRBV5-1 and TRBJ2-1, with 12 bases matching TRBD1. The CDR3 has 18 residues. The germline CDR1 and CDR2 sequences are SGHRS and YFSETQ. J gave up 2 bases and V 3 bases, and 9 bases lay outside the gene matches. CDR3 coding DNA: TGCGCCAGCAGCTCTACCGGGACAGGGGGCGTCACCTACAATGAGCAGTTCTTC. This encodes CASSSTGTGGVTYNEQFF.

This chain connects TRBV27 to TRBJ1-5; 12 bases are a match to TRBD1. Germline CDR1 and CDR2: MNHEY and SMNVEV (reference sequence). The V and J ends lost 5 bases and 6 bases, in that order; junction bases with no gene match: 5. CDR3 length: 15 residues. CDR3 coding DNA: TGTGCCAGCAGTCCCGGGACAGGGGGCTTTCAGCCCCAGCATTTT. Translating gives CASSPGTGGFQPQHF.

The rearrangement links TRBV7-9 to TRBJ2-3; possibly TRBD1 for D (6 bases). Trimming removed 0 bases at V and 7 bases at J, with 11 bases between. The CDR3 has 14 residues. The germline CDR1 and CDR2 sequences are SEHNR and FQNEAQ (reference sequence). This CDR3 is CASSLAGASNTQYF. CDR3 nucleotide sequence: TGTGCCAGCAGCTTAGCGGGGGCCTCCAATACGCAGTATTTT.